The rows below give T cell receptor beta chains drawn from one sample of a study of identical twins. MiXCR, applied by TCRdb to the 5' RACE reads, yields one record per CDR3 protein. The sample holds 240,000 or so distinct CDR3 sequences, roughly 12% seen once. In addition, the sample was reused for a study of yellow fever vaccine responses in identical twins.

The sample was memory (CD45RO+) T cells sorted from blood. Receptors originate from a woman between 18 and 29 years old in good health. CDR3s include the opening cysteine and the closing phenylalanine or tryptophan. The D gene is left open where the match is weak. A row's size may be missing; if present it is once, few, many or a size class.

>few|TRBJ1-1|TRBV24-1|NA
CATRAQSNTEAFF
>NA|TRBJ2-5|TRBV12-3/TRBV12-4|NA
CASSFRVWETQYF
>NA|TRBJ1-4|TRBV12-3/TRBV12-4|NA
CASSRQRRETNEKLFF
>few|TRBJ2-3|TRBV20-1|NA
CSATSGGLDTQYF
>few|TRBJ2-5|TRBV5-4|TRBD2
CASRPGGLETQYF
>few|TRBJ1-4|TRBV5-1|TRBD1
CASSRTGLNEKLFF
>NA|TRBJ2-7|TRBV12-3/TRBV12-4|NA
CASSPSKGLHEQYF
>NA|TRBJ2-2|TRBV7-2|NA
CASSLASTSEGELFF
>many|TRBJ2-7|TRBV29-1|TRBD1
CSVATGGGYEQYF
>NA|TRBJ2-3|TRBV6-1|TRBD2
CASGGWVAGVRDTQYF
>NA|TRBJ2-1|TRBV28|TRBD1
CASIRDRGTYNEQFF
>few|TRBJ1-4|TRBV7-9|TRBD1
CASSLGGQRNEKLFF
>once|TRBJ2-2|TRBV11-2|TRBD1
CASRWTGTNTGELFF
>few|TRBJ2-2|TRBV30|NA
CAWTKTQNTGELFF
>many|TRBJ2-5|TRBV7-6|TRBD2
CASSLVGLAGFQETQYF
>NA|TRBJ2-5|TRBV5-1|NA
CASSPGPRRQETQYF
>few|TRBJ2-5|TRBV12-3/TRBV12-4|NA
CASSHQWETQYF
>few|TRBJ1-6|TRBV5-4|NA
CASSSKGNSPLHF
>few|TRBJ2-7|TRBV3-1|NA
CASSQVWPGPYEQYF
>few|TRBJ2-3|TRBV20-1|TRBD2
CSASTRASGRDTQYF
>few|TRBJ2-1|TRBV11-3|NA
CASTPRAAYSYNEQFF
>many|TRBJ2-7|TRBV6-1|TRBD1
CASSELGTGSYEQYF
>NA|TRBJ1-1|TRBV7-9|TRBD1
CASSLTAQGGGTEAFF
>NA|TRBJ1-2|TRBV5-6|NA
CASSPTLAAIGDGYTF
>NA|TRBJ2-1|TRBV7-6|NA
CASSLYLGGTKQFF
>NA|TRBJ2-7|TRBV21-1|NA
CASSKATGRVGESSYEQYF
>many|TRBJ2-6|TRBV25-1|NA
CASSERRDPGANVLTF
>NA|TRBJ1-2|TRBV12-3/TRBV12-4|TRBD1
CASSLGAGGDYGYTF
>NA|TRBJ2-7|TRBV20-1|NA
CSAQIRARTYEQYF
>few|TRBJ2-1|TRBV7-9|TRBD2
CASSLATSGGIYNEQFF
>few|TRBJ2-3|TRBV5-1|TRBD1
CASGRQGVEDTQYF
>few|TRBJ1-2|TRBV7-9|TRBD1
CASSLAGDSLNYGYTF
>NA|TRBJ1-6|TRBV15|NA
CATSRRVGGDSPLHF
>NA|TRBJ2-7|TRBV2|TRBD2
CASSQLAGVYEQYF
>many|TRBJ2-1|TRBV7-9|NA
CASSSRGARVYEQFF
>NA|TRBJ2-5|TRBV5-1|NA
CASSLEARAVQTGTQYF
>NA|TRBJ2-3|TRBV2|NA
CASSGGGQNTDTQYF